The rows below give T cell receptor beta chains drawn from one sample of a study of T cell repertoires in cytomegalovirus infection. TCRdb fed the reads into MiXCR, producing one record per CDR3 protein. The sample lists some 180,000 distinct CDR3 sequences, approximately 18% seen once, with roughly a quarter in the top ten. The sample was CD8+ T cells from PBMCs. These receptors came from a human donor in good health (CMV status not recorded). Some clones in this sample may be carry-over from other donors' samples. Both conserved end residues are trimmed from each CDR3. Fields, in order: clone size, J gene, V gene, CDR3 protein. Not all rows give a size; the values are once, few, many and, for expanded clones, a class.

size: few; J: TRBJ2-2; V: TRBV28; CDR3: ASSYQNQAPSGTGELF
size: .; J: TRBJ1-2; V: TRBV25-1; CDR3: ASSEWTGGRNGYT
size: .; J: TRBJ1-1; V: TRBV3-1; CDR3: ASSLSVRGRRTEAF
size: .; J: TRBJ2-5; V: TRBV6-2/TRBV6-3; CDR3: ASSYPGGQETQY
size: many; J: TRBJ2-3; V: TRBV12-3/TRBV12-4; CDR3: ASSSWAGASTDTQY
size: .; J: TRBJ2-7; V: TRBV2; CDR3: ASSGQGDIYEQY
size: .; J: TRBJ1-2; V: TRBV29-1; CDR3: SVTDRGITHIGYT
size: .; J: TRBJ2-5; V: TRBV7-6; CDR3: ASSWESRAETQY
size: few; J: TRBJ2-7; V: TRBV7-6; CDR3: ASSLSNPGYEQY
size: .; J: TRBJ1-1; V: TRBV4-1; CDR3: ASSQEEGQENTEAF
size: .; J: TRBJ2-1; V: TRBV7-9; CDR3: ASKGAGDAISYNEQF
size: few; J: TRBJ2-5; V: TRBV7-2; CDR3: ASSSSGGSGALQETQY
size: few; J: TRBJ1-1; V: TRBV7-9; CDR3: ASSPVSGMNTEAF
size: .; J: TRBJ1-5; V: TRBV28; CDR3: ASSLRDRGSQPQH
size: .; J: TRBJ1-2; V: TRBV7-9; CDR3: ASSEGRGSYGYT
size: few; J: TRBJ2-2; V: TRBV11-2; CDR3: ASSAGFTGELF
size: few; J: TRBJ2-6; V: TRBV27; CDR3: ASIGSPLSGANVLT
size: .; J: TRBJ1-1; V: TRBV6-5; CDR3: ASTSVGGGTEAF
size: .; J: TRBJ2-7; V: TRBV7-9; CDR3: ASSKGTSGTGEQY
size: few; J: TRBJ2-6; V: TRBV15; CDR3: ATSRGVGQLSGANVLT
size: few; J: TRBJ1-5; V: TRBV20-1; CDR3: SARDRAEESNQPQH
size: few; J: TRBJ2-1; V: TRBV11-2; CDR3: ASRPGLAGLSSYNEQF
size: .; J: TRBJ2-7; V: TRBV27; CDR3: ASRNRDRADEQY
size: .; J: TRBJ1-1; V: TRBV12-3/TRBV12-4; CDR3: ASSTRDRVIEAF
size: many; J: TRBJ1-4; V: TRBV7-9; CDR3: ASSLAPGEATNEKLF
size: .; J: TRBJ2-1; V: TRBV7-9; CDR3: ASSLDNEQF
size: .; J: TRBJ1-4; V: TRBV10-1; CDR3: ATGRGRTGEKLF
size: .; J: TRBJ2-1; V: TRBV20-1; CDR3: SAASRGGREQF
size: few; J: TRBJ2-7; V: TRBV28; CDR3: ASLGTDYSYEQY
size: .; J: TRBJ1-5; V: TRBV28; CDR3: ASKRPNQPQH
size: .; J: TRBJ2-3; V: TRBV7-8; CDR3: ASSPAGQLTDTQY
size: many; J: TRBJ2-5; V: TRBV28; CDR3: ASSLGGQGAGETQY